The T cell receptor (beta chain) under discussion was sequenced for a study of blood T cell repertoires in COVID-19. Assay used: immunoSEQ multiplex PCR; TCRdb lists only in-frame clones, some missing. The profile shows approximately 530,000 clones, 85% to 90% of them singletons. Trimming removed 6 bases at V and 5 bases at J, with 16 bases between. Germline V gene lookup returns CDR1 LNHDA and CDR2 SQIVND (reference sequence). The CDR3 sequence is 14 residues long. Source material: peripheral blood. The receptor was isolated from a woman aged 45-60 years with COVID-19, enrolled during active disease. The chain recombines TRBV19 with TRBJ2-5; no definite D call. The CDR3 is CASRDPQRKETQYF. CDR3 in DNA: TGTGCCAGTAGAGACCCCCAGCGAAAGGAGACCCAGTACTTC.